This T cell receptor beta chain was identified during a study of T cells in Graves' hyperthyroidism and ophthalmopathy. On the study more broadly: Peripheral blood was collected at initial diagnosis, before any treatment. Broader study findings: Most thyroid clonotypes that were expanded above 0.001 also turned up in blood. The model made its ophthalmopathy prediction, and onset followed a median around 6.9 months later.

Each 10 ml fresh peripheral blood draw supplied the PBMCs. As for this clonotype: As yet, its antigen is unknown.

The TCR beta CDR3 regions underwent amplification using RNA transcripts as the source. HTBI primers were employed in a first-round RT-PCR of the TCR CDR3. TCRdb reprocessed the multiplex PCR reads with MiXCR, giving one entry per CDR3 protein. The sample has 250,000 to 300,000 distinct CDR3 sequences, 13% seen once. The CDR3 is 11 amino acids. CDR1 is SQVTM and CDR2 is ANQGSEA in the germline V gene. The genes are TRBV29-1 and TRBJ1-2, with 10 bases lining up with TRBD1. The clonotype originates from a woman in her 30s with Graves' hyperthyroidism that later progressed to Graves' ophthalmopathy. Sequencing used blood. The CDR3 region is CSTGGGYGYTF. CDR3 nucleotide sequence: TGCTCGACAGGGGGCGGCTATGGCTACACCTTC.